This T cell receptor beta chain comes out of a study of CD8 T cells in Susac syndrome. Random hexamers served to reverse transcribe roughly 0.5 to 1 ug RNA. immunoSEQ multiplex PCR amplified TCR beta CDR3 across 54 Vbeta, 13 Jbeta. One entry per CDR3 protein results from TCRdb running MiXCR on the immunoSEQ multiplex PCR reads. The data hold roughly 120,000 distinct CDR3 sequences, with over 85% observed a single time. This clonotype was seen more than once but under ten times. Stable or active relapsing-remitting multiple sclerosis, untreated and meeting revised McDonald criteria, defined the controls. The CD8+ and CD4+ T cells were negatively isolated, with the TEMRA cells enriched by FACS. Germline CDR1 LNHDA, CDR2 SQIVND (reference sequence). The CDR3 runs to 15 residues. Trimming took 3 bases from V and 0 from J, leaving 8 bases between them.

Sample: CD8+ T cells from PBMCs. V gene TRBV19 combines with J gene TRBJ1-4; D is unresolved. This sequence originates from a human donor with multiple sclerosis. CDR3 nucleotide sequence: TGTGCCAGTAGTATCGGGGAGACAACTAATGAAAAACTGTTTTTT. This gives the protein CASSIGETTNEKLFF.